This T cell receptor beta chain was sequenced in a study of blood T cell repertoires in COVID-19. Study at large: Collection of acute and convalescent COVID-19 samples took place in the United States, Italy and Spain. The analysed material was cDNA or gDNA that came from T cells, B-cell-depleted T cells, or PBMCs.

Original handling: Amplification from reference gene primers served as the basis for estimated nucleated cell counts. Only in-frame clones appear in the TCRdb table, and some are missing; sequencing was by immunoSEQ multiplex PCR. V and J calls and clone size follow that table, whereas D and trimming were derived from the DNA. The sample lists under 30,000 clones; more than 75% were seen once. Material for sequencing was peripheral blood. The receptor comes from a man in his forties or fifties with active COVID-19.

The CDR3 is CASSLGLGAYGYTF. CDR3 DNA sequence: TGTGCCAGCAGCTTAGGGTTGGGGGCATATGGCTACACCTTC. This chain links TRBV13 with TRBJ1-2; maybe TRBD1 (6 bases). The V gene's germline CDR1 is PRHDT and CDR2 FYEKMQ (reference sequence). Trimming removed 0 bases from V and 5 bases from J, with 10 bases in between. The CDR3 is 14 residues long.